The clone carrying this T cell receptor beta chain was detected once. Its antigen is not identified. The data belong to a study of cytomegalovirus exposure and HLA in healthy donors. Study details: The approximately 130 validation repertoires matched the approximately 700 first-cohort repertoires in platform, a later analysis reported.

Overall study findings and caveats: A few chains tied to CMV proved CMV antigen-specific in vitro. It was 164 TCR beta chains that were listed as cytomegalovirus-associated.

TCRdb's copy holds only in-frame clones and misses some; the assay was immunoSEQ multiplex PCR. The table has 300,000 to 450,000 clones, around 86% seen once. Germline CDR1 reads MDHEN; CDR2 reads SYDVKM. The CDR3 runs to 16 residues. The V segment lost 5 bases and the J segment 4 bases; nucleotides outside the gene matches: 11. Sequenced: PBMCs. This sequence was found in a woman aged 18 to 35 in good health and CMV-seronegative. This chain joins TRBV28 and TRBJ1-2; 9 nucleotides align to TRBD1. The CDR3 loop reads CASSPQGQGLTYGYTF. The CDR3 coding sequence is TGTGCCAGCAGTCCCCAGGGACAGGGCTTAACCTATGGCTACACCTTC.